Presented here are 18 T cell receptor beta chains from one specimen sequenced in a study of blood T cells in healthy people across ages. Then a second PCR, running roughly 7 to 11 cycles, was carried out with a sample-barcoded 5' primer and a J-beta primer mix. Using its own MiXCR run on the 5' RACE reads, TCRdb lists one record per CDR3 protein. Here the sample spans 710,000 or so distinct CDR3 sequences, 22% being singletons. Source material: blood. These receptors were obtained from a man between 65 and 85 years old in good health.

V gene TRBV7-2 combines with J gene TRBJ1-5; no definite D call. The CDR3 consists of 15 residues. V shed 2 bases and J shed 4 bases, with 12 bases lying between them. The germline CDR1 and CDR2 sequences are SGHTA and FQGNSA. CDR3 nucleotides: TGTGCCAGCAGCTTATCGCACCAGATGAATCAGCCCCAGCATTTT. Protein: CASSLSHQMNQPQHF.

There are a few counts of this clonotype. The chain uses TRBV24-1 and TRBJ2-3, with 9 positions matching TRBD2. The length of the CDR3 is 17 residues. Germline trimming cut 2 bases from V and 4 bases from J; bases unmatched to any gene: 9. The V gene's germline CDR1 is KGHDR and CDR2 SFDVKD. This chain's CDR3 is CATSDSLAGEVSDTQYF. In DNA, the CDR3 is TGTGCCACCAGTGATTCCTTAGCGGGGGAAGTTTCAGATACGCAGTATTTT.

The CDR3 here is CASSLSGGAPENIQYF. DNA of the CDR3: TGTGCCAGCAGTCTTAGCGGGGGGGCCCCCGAAAACATTCAGTACTTC. The V and J genes are TRBV12-3 or TRBV12-4 and TRBJ2-4; TRBD2 matches 11 bases. The CDR3 runs to 16 residues. Trimming cost V 5 bases and J 5 bases; bases outside gene matches: 8.

In its sample, this clonotype was seen a few times. V and J are TRBV7-2 and TRBJ2-7; the D gene is possibly TRBD1 (6 bases). V lost 1 base to trimming and J lost 6 bases, with 13 bases between them. Germline V gene lookup returns CDR1 SGHTA and CDR2 FQGNSA. The CDR3 length is 14 residues. The DNA for the CDR3 is TGTGCCAGCAGCTTAGAACGGACAGCCCTCGAGCAGTACGTC. Protein product: CASSLERTALEQYV.

Only a few counts were recorded for this clonotype. This sequence joins TRBV12-3 or TRBV12-4 and TRBJ1-1, with D possibly being TRBD1 (6 bases). V was trimmed by 0 bases and J by 2 bases, leaving 10 bases between them. This CDR3 spans 15 amino acids. The CDR3 loop is CASSLAGQTNTEAFF. CDR3 DNA sequence: TGTGCCAGCAGTTTAGCCGGACAGACCAACACTGAAGCTTTCTTT.

The CDR3 loop reads CASTGQGNAIGEKLFF. The DNA of the CDR3 is TGTGCCAGCACCGGACAGGGGAATGCGATAGGTGAAAAACTGTTTTTT. The gene calls are TRBV7-9 and TRBJ1-4; 9 nucleotides line up with TRBD1. The germline V gene encodes CDR1 SEHNR and CDR2 FQNEAQ (reference sequence). The ends lost 7 bases at V and 7 bases at J; junction bases unmatched: 13. The CDR3 runs to 16 residues. Full variable domain (rest looked up from reference TRBV7-9 and TRBJ1-4): DTGVSQNPRHKITKRGQNVTFRCDPISEHNRLYWYRQTLGQGPEFLTYFQNEAQLEKSRLLSDRFSAERPKGSFSTLEIQRTEQGDSAMYLCASTGQGNAIGEKLFFGSGTQLSVL.

This clonotype showed up just a few times. J is TRBJ2-5 and V is TRBV28; D unresolved. The J call is in doubt because the DNA end fits TRBJ2-7 better. The germline gives CDR1 MDHEN, CDR2 SYDVKM. The CDR3 spans 13 residues. Here the CDR3 DNA reads TGTGCCACTGAAGGAAGGGTCCACTACGAGCAGTACTTC. Translated: CATEGRVHYEQYF.

The sample holds a few counts of this clonotype. The junction does not match germline at one end; this may be a read error. The chain recombines TRBV4-1 with TRBJ2-1; 10 bases fit TRBD2. CDR1 is MGHRA, CDR2 YSYEKL, per germline. This CDR3 has 17 residues. The CDR3 is CASSRSSGRNSYNEPFF. In nucleotides, the CDR3 is TGCGCCAGCAGCCGGAGTAGCGGGAGGAACTCCTACAATGAGCCGTTCTTC.

V is TRBV12-5 and J is TRBJ2-3; the match to TRBD2 covers 10 bases. The V gene's germline CDR1 is LGHNT and CDR2 FRNRAP. This CDR3 is 17 amino acids long. V was pared by 1 base and J by 5 bases, with 9 bases of the junction left unmatched. Here the CDR3 DNA reads TGTGCTAGTGGTTTGGCCCTAGCGGGAGTCGGGAGAGATACGCAGTATTTT. This translates into CASGLALAGVGRDTQYF.

The chain links TRBV14 to TRBJ1-2, with a weak D call TRBD1 (6 bases). The CDR3 length is 14 residues. Between the trimmed V and J ends, which lost 0 bases and 8 bases, there was a span of 13 bases. The germline CDR1 and CDR2 sequences are SGHDN and FVKESK. The CDR3 DNA reads TGTGCCAGCAGCCAAGATCTCAGGGGACGGGGCTACACCTTC. It specifies CASSQDLRGRGYTF.

V is TRBV3-1 and J is TRBJ1-1; TRBD1 matches 8 bases. The V segment lost 0 bases and the J segment 6 bases; nucleotides outside the gene matches: 9. This CDR3 is built from 16 residues. The germline V gene has CDR1 LGHDT and CDR2 YNNKEL (reference sequence). The CDR3 region is CASSQDFARGLAEAFF. The CDR3 nucleotides are TGTGCCAGCAGCCAAGATTTCGCCAGGGGGCTTGCTGAAGCTTTCTTT.

The J gene is TRBJ1-2, the V gene TRBV24-1, with D tentatively TRBD1 (5 bases). The germline CDR1 and CDR2 sequences are KGHDR and SFDVKD. The CDR3 runs 13 residues. V was shortened by 7 bases and J by 8 bases, with 16 bases between the two germline ends. As DNA, the CDR3 is TGTGCCACCAGGGACACTCCGGCTGGGGGCTACACCTTC. It yields the protein CATRDTPAGGYTF.

The V call is TRBV28, the J call TRBJ1-2, with D uncertain. Trimming left V 4 bases short and J 0 bases short, with 12 bases between. CDR3 length: 15 amino acids. The germline CDR1 and CDR2 sequences are MDHEN and SYDVKM. In DNA, the CDR3 is TGTGCCAGCAGTTCCCCCCAGATTTCTAACTATGGCTACACCTTC. It encodes CASSSPQISNYGYTF.

This clonotype was observed at least ten times. The chain joins TRBV12-3 or TRBV12-4 to TRBJ1-2; D possibly corresponds to TRBD1 (5 bases). The CDR3 runs 14 residues. V lost 6 bases to trimming and J lost 1 base, with 12 bases between them. This CDR3 reads CASRPTGFNYGYTF. For the CDR3, the DNA is TGTGCCAGCAGACCTACAGGATTTAACTATGGCTACACCTTC.

This clonotype was seen a few times. The chain is built from TRBV25-1 and TRBJ1-1; 7 bases match TRBD1. The CDR3 runs to 13 residues. V shed 10 bases, J shed 0 bases, and the junction held 5 bases outside the gene matches. CDR1 and CDR2 from the germline V gene are MGHDK and SYGVNS. The DNA for the CDR3 is TGTGCCACCCAGGGACAGATGAACACTGAAGCTTTCTTT. Translating gives CATQGQMNTEAFF.

The chain has TRBV3-1 and TRBJ2-2; 9 bases agree with TRBD1. Germline V gives CDR1 LGHDT, CDR2 YNNKEL (reference sequence). The CDR3 length is 15 residues. J was trimmed by 7 bases and V by 4 bases; bases with no gene match: 7. The CDR3 loop is CASSPYRTGVGELFF. The CDR3 bases are TGTGCCAGCAGCCCCTACAGGACAGGGGTCGGGGAGCTGTTTTTT.

This rearrangement joins TRBV7-9 to TRBJ2-1; D is uncertain. Germline V lookup: CDR1 SEHNR, CDR2 FQNEAQ (reference sequence). The CDR3 loop spans 13 amino acids. The ends were cut back, 3 bases at V and 6 bases at J, with 9 bases in the middle. The CDR3 DNA reads TGTGCCAGCAGCTTTTCCTATATCAATGAGCAGTTCTTC. Residues: CASSFSYINEQFF.

This chain joins TRBV6-2 or TRBV6-3 and TRBJ2-5; 7 nucleotides match TRBD1. Trimming took 10 bases from V and 5 from J; bases not matched to a gene: 7. Germline V gives CDR1 MNHEY, CDR2 SVGEGT. The CDR3 runs 12 residues. The CDR3 reads CATETGSETQYF. In DNA form, the CDR3 reads TGTGCCACCGAGACAGGGAGTGAGACCCAGTACTTC.